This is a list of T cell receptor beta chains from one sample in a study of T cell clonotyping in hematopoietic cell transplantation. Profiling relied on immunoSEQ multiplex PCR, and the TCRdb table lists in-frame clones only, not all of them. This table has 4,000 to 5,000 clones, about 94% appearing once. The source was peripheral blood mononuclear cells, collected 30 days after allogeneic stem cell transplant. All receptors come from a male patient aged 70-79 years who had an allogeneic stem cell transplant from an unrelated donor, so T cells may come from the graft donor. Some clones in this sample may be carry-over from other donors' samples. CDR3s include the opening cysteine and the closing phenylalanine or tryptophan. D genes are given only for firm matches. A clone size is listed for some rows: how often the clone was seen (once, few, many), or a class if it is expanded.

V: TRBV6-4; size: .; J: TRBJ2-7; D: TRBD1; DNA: TGTGCCAGCAGTGACTCCGGACAGGGGATCCCTCCCTCTCCGGATACGGAGCAGTACTTC; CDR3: CASSDSGQGIPPSPDTEQYF
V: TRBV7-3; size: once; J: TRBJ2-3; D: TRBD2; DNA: TGTGCCAGCAGTGGAGGGACTAGCGGAGGCACAGATACGCAGTATTTT; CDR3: CASSGGTSGGTDTQYF
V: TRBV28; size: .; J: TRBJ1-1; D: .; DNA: TGTGCCAGCAGGATGGGACCCGGGGGCACTGAAGCTTTCTTT; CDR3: CASRMGPGGTEAFF
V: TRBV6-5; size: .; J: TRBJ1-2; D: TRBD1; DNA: TGTGCCAGCAGGGACAGGGGAGTTCGGAATGGCTACACCTTC; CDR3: CASRDRGVRNGYTF
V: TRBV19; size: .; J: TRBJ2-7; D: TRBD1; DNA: TGTGCCAGTAGTATTATTACAGGGGGCATCAACGAGCAGTACTTC; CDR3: CASSIITGGINEQYF
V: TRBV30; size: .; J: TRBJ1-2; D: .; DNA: TGTGCCTGGACCCGGGGGCGAGTAAGGGGCTACACCTTC; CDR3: CAWTRGRVRGYTF
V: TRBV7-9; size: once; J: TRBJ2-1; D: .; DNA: TGTGCCAGCAGCCTGGAATTGAATGAGCAGTTCTTC; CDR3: CASSLELNEQFF
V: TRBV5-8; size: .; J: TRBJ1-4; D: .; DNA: TGTGCCAGCAGACTGCCACTCCAGCGGGAAAAACTGTTTTTT; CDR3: CASRLPLQREKLFF
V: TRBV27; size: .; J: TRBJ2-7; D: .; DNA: TGTGCCAGCAGGTCTGGCTACGAGCAGTACTTC; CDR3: CASRSGYEQYF
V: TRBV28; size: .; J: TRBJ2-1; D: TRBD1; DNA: TGTGCCAGCAGCAACCAGGGGGCGAGCTCCTACAATGAGCAGTTCTTC; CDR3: CASSNQGASSYNEQFF
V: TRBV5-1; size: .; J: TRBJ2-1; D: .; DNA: TGCGCCAGCAGTGTCCCCGCTCTGTACTCTGAGCAGTTCTTC; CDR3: CASSVPALYSEQFF
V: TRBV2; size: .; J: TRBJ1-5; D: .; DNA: TGTGCCAGCCAGGACGGGGGCAATCAGCCCCAGCATTTT; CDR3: CASQDGGNQPQHF
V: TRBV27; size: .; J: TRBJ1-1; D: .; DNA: TGTGCCAGCAGTTTAACCGTTGGGGACACTGAAGCTTTCTTT; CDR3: CASSLTVGDTEAFF
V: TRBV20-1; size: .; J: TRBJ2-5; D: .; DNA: TGCAGTGCTGTAGAAGGAGAGACCCAGTACTTC; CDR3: CSAVEGETQYF
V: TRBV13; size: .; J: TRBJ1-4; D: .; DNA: TGTGCCAGCAGCCATACAGGGAGCTTGGGTGAAAAACTGTTTTTT; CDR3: CASSHTGSLGEKLFF
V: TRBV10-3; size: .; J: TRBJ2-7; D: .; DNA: TGTGCCATCAGTGAGTCTGTGAGGGAATCTTCGGGGGACGAGCAGTACTTC; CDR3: CAISESVRESSGDEQYF
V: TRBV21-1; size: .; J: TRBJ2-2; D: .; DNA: TGTGCCAGCAGCAAAGGGAGACGGGAAGCGGGCACCGGGGAGCTGTTTTTT; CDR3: CASSKGRREAGTGELFF
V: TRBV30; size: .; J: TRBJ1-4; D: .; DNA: TGTGCCTGGAGTGTACGGGATGAAAAACTGTTTTTT; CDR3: CAWSVRDEKLFF
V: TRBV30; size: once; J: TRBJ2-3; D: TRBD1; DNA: TGTGCCTGGACCCGCGGCCGGACAGGGCAATACACAGATACGCAGTATTTT; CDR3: CAWTRGRTGQYTDTQYF
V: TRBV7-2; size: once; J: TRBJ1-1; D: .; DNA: TGTGCCAGCAGCGTTACAGTGAACACTGAAGCTTTCTTT; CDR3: CASSVTVNTEAFF
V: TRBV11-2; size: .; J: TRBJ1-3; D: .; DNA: TGTGCCAGCAGCTTGCCGGGGGATGGAAACACCATATATTTT; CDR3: CASSLPGDGNTIYF
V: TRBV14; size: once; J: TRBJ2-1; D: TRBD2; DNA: TGTGCCAGCAGCCTGACGGGACTAGGCCATGAGCAGTTCTTC; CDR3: CASSLTGLGHEQFF
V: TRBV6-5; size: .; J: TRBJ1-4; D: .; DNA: TGTGCCAGCAGTTACTCGGCAGGTGTGAATGAAAAACTGTTTTTT; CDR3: CASSYSAGVNEKLFF
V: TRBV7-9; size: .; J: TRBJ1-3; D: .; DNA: TGTGCCAGCAGCTTATATATTTCGTCCTCTGGAAACACCATATATTTT; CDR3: CASSLYISSSGNTIYF
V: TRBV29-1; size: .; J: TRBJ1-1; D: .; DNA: TGCAGCGTTGTTTTTTGGAACACTGAAGCTTTCTTT; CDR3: CSVVFWNTEAFF
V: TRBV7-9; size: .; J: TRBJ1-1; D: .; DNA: TGTGCCAGCAGCCAAAGGACACTGAACACTGAAGCTTTCTTT; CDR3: CASSQRTLNTEAFF
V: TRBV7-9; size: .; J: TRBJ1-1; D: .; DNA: TGTGCCAGCAGCCACACATCTCCCGCAGGGTTGGGCACTGAAGCTTTCTTT; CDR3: CASSHTSPAGLGTEAFF
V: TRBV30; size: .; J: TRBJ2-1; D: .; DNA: TGTGCCTGGAGAAGGGGGAATCCCTACAATGAGCAGTTCTTC; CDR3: CAWRRGNPYNEQFF
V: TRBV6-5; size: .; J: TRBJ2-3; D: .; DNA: TGTGCCAGCAGTGTACGACCGGTGGATACGCAGTATTTT; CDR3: CASSVRPVDTQYF
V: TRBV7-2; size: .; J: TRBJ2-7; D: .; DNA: TGTGCCAGCAGCGTACAGGGTGTCGAGCAGTACTTC; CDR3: CASSVQGVEQYF
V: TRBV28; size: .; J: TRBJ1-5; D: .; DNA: TGTGCCAGCAGTTTCACCGGGGGCCGTTCATATAGCAATCAGCCCCAGCATTTT; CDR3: CASSFTGGRSYSNQPQHF
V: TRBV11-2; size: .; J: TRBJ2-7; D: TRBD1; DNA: TGTGCCAGCAGCTTGACAGGGCCCTACGAGCAGTACTTC; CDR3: CASSLTGPYEQYF
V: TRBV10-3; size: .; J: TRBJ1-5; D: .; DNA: TGTGCCCTGGGGACCAACAATCAGCCCCAGCATTTT; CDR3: CALGTNNQPQHF
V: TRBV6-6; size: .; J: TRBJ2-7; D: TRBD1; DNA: TGTGCCAGCAGCCCGCCCGGGACAGGGTTTGGCGAGCAGTACTTC; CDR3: CASSPPGTGFGEQYF
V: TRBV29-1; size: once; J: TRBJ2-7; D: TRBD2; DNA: TGCAGCGTTGCGCCGGGAGGGGTTGGCTACGAGCAGTACTTC; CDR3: CSVAPGGVGYEQYF
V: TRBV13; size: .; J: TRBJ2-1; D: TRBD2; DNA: TGTGCCAGCAGCGACCTAGCGGGTATGCTCGGTCGGCAGTTCTTC; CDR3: CASSDLAGMLGRQFF
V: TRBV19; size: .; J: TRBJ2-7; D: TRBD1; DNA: TGTGCCAGTAGTAGGACAGGGTTCGAGCAGTACTTC; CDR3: CASSRTGFEQYF
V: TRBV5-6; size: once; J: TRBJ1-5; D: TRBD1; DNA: TGTGCCAGCAGCCTACAGGGGGAAAATCAGCCCCAGCATTTT; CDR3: CASSLQGENQPQHF
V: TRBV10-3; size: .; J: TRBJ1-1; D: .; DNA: TGTGCCATCAAAAATGGAGAAGAAACTGAAGCTTTCTTT; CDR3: CAIKNGEETEAFF
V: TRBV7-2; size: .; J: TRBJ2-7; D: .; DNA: TGTGCCAGCAGCCCCCCGGGCTTCGGTTTCTCCTACGAGCAGTACTTC; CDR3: CASSPPGFGFSYEQYF
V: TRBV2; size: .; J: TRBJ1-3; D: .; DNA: TGTGCCAGCAGTGAAGGGGGAGGGACCCTCTCTGGAAACACCATATATTTT; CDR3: CASSEGGGTLSGNTIYF
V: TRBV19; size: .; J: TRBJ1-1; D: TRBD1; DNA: TGTGCCAGTAGTGATACCGGGACAGGGGGCACTGAAGCTTTCTTT; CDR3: CASSDTGTGGTEAFF
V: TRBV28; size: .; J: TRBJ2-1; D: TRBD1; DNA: TGTGCCAGCAGTTCACAGGGGGCCCTTACCTACAATGAGCAGTTCTTC; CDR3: CASSSQGALTYNEQFF
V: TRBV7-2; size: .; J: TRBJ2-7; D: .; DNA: TGTGCCAGCAGCTTAGCACACGAGCAGTACTTC; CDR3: CASSLAHEQYF
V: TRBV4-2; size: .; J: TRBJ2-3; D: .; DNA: TGTGCCAGCAGCCAAGATAAGCAGACAGATACGCAGTATTTT; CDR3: CASSQDKQTDTQYF
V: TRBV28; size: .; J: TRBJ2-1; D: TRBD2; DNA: TGTGCCAGCAGTCCCCTGGGACTAGCGGGAGGCTCCTCCTACAATGAGCAGTTCTTC; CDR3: CASSPLGLAGGSSYNEQFF
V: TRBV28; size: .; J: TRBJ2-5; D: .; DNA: TGTGCCAGCATCAAAAACTACCAAGGGGGAGGGCAAGAGACCCAGTACTTC; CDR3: CASIKNYQGGGQETQYF
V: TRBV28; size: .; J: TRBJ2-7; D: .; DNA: TGTGCCAGCACCACGAGGGGGGGCGCGGGGTACGAGCAGTACTTC; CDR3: CASTTRGGAGYEQYF
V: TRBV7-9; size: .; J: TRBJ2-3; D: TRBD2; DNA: TGTGCCAGCAGCCGTTCTCCTAGCGGGAAATTAGATACGCAGTATTTT; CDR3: CASSRSPSGKLDTQYF
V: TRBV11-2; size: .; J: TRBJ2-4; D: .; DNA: TGTGCCAGCAGCTTTAACAGGGATCTCGTGGCCAAAAACATTCAGTACTTC; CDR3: CASSFNRDLVAKNIQYF